The 20 T cell receptor beta chains given below trace back to one sample, sequenced in a study of Graves' ophthalmopathy and Graves' hyperthyroidism. As the template, RNA transcripts were used to amplify TCR beta CDR3 regions. HTBI primers primed a first-round RT-PCR, and a second-round multiplex PCR followed. Using its own MiXCR run on the multiplex PCR reads, TCRdb lists one record per CDR3 protein. The table has 300,000 to 500,000 distinct CDR3 sequences, just over 15% seen once. Material: peripheral blood. These receptors were collected from a woman under 30 with stable Graves' hyperthyroidism.

This clonotype has a count of ten or more. The chain recombines TRBV2 with TRBJ2-2; a possible D gene is TRBD1 (6 bases). The CDR3 sequence is 14 residues long. Trimming shortened V by 7 bases and J by 2 bases, and 11 bases separated the two germline ends. The V gene's germline CDR1 is SNHLY and CDR2 FYNNEI. The CDR3 is CASIRDTNTGELFF. DNA of the CDR3: TGTGCCAGCATAAGGGACACAAACACCGGGGAGCTGTTTTTT. Full variable domain (outside the CDR3, taken from reference TRBV2 and TRBJ2-2): EPEVTQTPSHQVTQMGQEVILRCVPISNHLYFYWYRQILGQKVEFLVSFYNNEISEKSEIFDDQFSVERPDGSNFTLKIRSTKLEDSAMYFCASIRDTNTGELFFGEGSRLTVL.

There are many counts of this clonotype. The rearrangement joins TRBV11-3 to TRBJ2-7; D is ambiguous. The germline gives CDR1 SGHNT, CDR2 YENEEA. The V end was cut by 0 bases, the J end by 0 bases, with 6 bases between. The CDR3 extends over 14 amino acids. CDR3 sequence: CASSLDPVSYEQYF. Here the CDR3 DNA reads TGTGCCAGCAGCTTAGATCCCGTCTCCTACGAGCAGTACTTC.

This clonotype showed up many times. The chain carries TRBV6-5 and TRBJ2-7; D call uncertain. V shed 5 bases and J shed 4 bases, with 6 bases lying between them. The CDR3 consists of 11 residues. CDR1 is MNHEY, CDR2 SVGAGI, per germline. In DNA form, the CDR3 reads TGTGCCAGCAGTACCAAGTACGAGCAGTACTTC. Its translation is CASSTKYEQYF.

The J gene is TRBJ2-5, the V gene TRBV11-2; 11 bases align to TRBD1. V was clipped by 4 bases and J by 2 bases; unmatched bases: 6. The CDR3 has 16 amino acids. CDR1 and CDR2 from the germline V gene are SGHAT and FQNNGV. The CDR3 sequence: CASSSPGQGAQETQYF. CDR3 DNA sequence: TGTGCCAGCAGCTCGCCAGGACAGGGGGCTCAAGAGACCCAGTACTTC.

This clonotype was seen repeatedly, ten times or more. The rearrangement links TRBV20-1 to TRBJ2-5; D is perhaps TRBD2 (6 bases). Trimming stripped 5 bases from V and 2 bases from J, with 12 bases between. The CDR3 consists of 13 residues. Looked up from germline, CDR1 is DFQATT and CDR2 is SNEGSKA (reference sequence). DNA of the CDR3: TGCAGTGCTCCTGGGGGGTCACAAGAGACCCAGTACTTC. It yields the protein CSAPGGSQETQYF.

This clonotype was counted at least ten times. V gene TRBV7-2 combines with J gene TRBJ2-7; 10 nucleotides align to TRBD2. The junction had 8 bases not matched to a gene; V was cut back by 7 bases and J by 2 bases. The CDR3 length is 15 residues. Per the germline V gene, CDR1 is SGHTA and CDR2 is FQGNSA. The CDR3 sequence is CASKLAGAPAYEQYF. Here the CDR3 DNA reads TGTGCCAGCAAGCTAGCGGGGGCCCCAGCCTACGAGCAGTACTTC.

Many counts were recorded for this clonotype. The J gene is TRBJ2-7, the V gene TRBV7-2; D is unclear. This CDR3 region has 13 residues. The germline V and J ends were trimmed by 4 bases and 4 bases, with 11 bases remaining between them. CDR1 and CDR2 (germline): SGHTA, FQGNSA. The CDR3 DNA sequence: TGTGCCAGCAGCTCAGTCCCCCTATACGAGCAGTACTTC. Residues: CASSSVPLYEQYF.

The sample holds many counts of this clonotype. The V gene is TRBV6-2 or TRBV6-3, the J gene TRBJ2-7; no firm D call. The germline CDR1 and CDR2 sequences are MNHEY and SVGEGT. V lost 2 bases and J 1 base, leaving 6 bases between the germline ends. The CDR3 spans 13 residues. CDR3 in amino acids: CASSYPVSYEQYF. The CDR3 DNA reads as TGTGCCAGCAGTTACCCGGTGTCCTACGAGCAGTACTTC.

This clonotype was counted many times. V gene TRBV7-8 combines with J gene TRBJ1-1; no definite D call. Germline V gene lookup returns CDR1 SGHVS and CDR2 FQNEAQ. Trimming took off 2 bases at V and 3 bases at J, with 22 bases between the two ends. The CDR3 has 18 residues. The CDR3 spells CASSLPVPGTLSDTEAFF. The CDR3 coding sequence is TGTGCCAGCAGCTTACCAGTGCCGGGCACCCTCTCGGACACTGAAGCTTTCTTT.

With regard to this clonotype: A read error may be the cause here, since a much bigger clone is one base away. This sequence joins TRBV20-1 and TRBJ2-5, with 8 nucleotides matching TRBD2. The CDR3 length is 17 residues. V dropped 4 bases and J dropped 1; count of bases not matched to a gene: 14. CDR1 and CDR2 (germline): DFQATT, SNEGSKA (reference sequence). The CDR3 is CSATGYGTSASQETQYF. In nucleotides, the CDR3 is TGCAGTGCTACAGGATACGGGACTAGTGCTTCCCAAGAGACCCAGTACTTC.

Only a few counts were recorded for this clonotype. The rearrangement joins TRBV5-6 to TRBJ1-1; D ambiguous. Looked up from germline, CDR1 is SGHDT and CDR2 is YYEEEE. CDR3 length: 14 amino acids. The ends were cut back, 1 base at V and 1 base at J, with 8 bases in the middle. CDR3 loop: CASSLPGTNTEAFF. In nucleotides, the CDR3 is TGTGCCAGCAGCTTGCCGGGAACGAACACTGAAGCTTTCTTT.

About this clonotype itself: Just one base apart from a much larger clone, this may be a read error. The chain links TRBV6-2 or TRBV6-3 to TRBJ2-7; D gene ambiguous. Germline V gene sequence: CDR1 MNHEY, CDR2 SVGEGT. V shed 6 bases and J shed 2 bases, with 14 bases lying between them. The CDR3 loop spans 14 amino acids. For the CDR3, the DNA is TGTGCCAGCAGCGGACCACATACCGCCTACGAGCAGTACTTC. It is translated as CASSGPHTAYEQYF.

Ten or more counts support this clonotype. The chain carries TRBV2 and TRBJ2-2; 7 positions match TRBD2. The CDR3 covers 13 residues. Germline loops: CDR1 SNHLY, CDR2 FYNNEI. Trimming at V came to 4 bases and at J to 7 bases, leaving 3 bases not matched to a gene. The CDR3, as DNA: TGTGCCAGCAGTGGACTAGCAAACGGGGAGCTGTTTTTT. Translated: CASSGLANGELFF.

This clonotype showed up just a few times. The rearrangement links TRBV6-5 to TRBJ1-1; D gene ambiguous. Between the trimmed V and J ends, which lost 2 bases and 3 bases, there was a span of 13 bases. The CDR3 is 15 residues long. The V gene's germline CDR1 is MNHEY and CDR2 SVGAGI. CDR3 DNA: TGTGCCAGCAGTTACAATGAACTTCCCCACACTGAAGCTTTCTTT. Its translation: CASSYNELPHTEAFF.

This clonotype has a handful of counts. One junction end does not reproduce the germline sequence, and a read error may be involved. The chain recombines TRBV15 with TRBJ2-7; 8 bases map to TRBD2. Germline V CDR1 and CDR2: LNHNV, YYDKDF (reference sequence). There are 15 residues in the CDR3. The CDR3 loop is CATSRAGGGFYGQYF. In DNA form, the CDR3 reads TGTGCCACCAGCAGAGCTGGCGGGGGGTTCTACGGGCAGTACTTC.

The J gene is TRBJ1-5, the V gene TRBV6-2 or TRBV6-3; the match to TRBD1 covers 9 bases. Germline lookup yields CDR1 MNHEY and CDR2 SVGEGT. The length of the CDR3 is 16 residues. Losses at the gene ends were 6 bases for V and 7 bases for J; bases not matched to a gene: 13. The CDR3 sequence is CASSRRGTGGWQPQHF. Written as DNA, the CDR3 is TGTGCCAGCAGCCGCCGGGGTACAGGGGGCTGGCAGCCCCAGCATTTT.

At least ten counts were recorded for this clonotype. The chain combines TRBV6-5 with TRBJ2-5; 10 bases are a match to TRBD2. With V trimmed by 8 bases and J by 3 bases, 3 bases remained unmatched. CDR1 and CDR2 (germline): MNHEY, SVGAGI. The CDR3 has 13 amino acids. The CDR3 loop reads CASALAGKETQYF. DNA for the CDR3: TGTGCCAGCGCACTAGCGGGGAAAGAGACCCAGTACTTC.

There are a few counts of this clonotype. J is TRBJ2-2 and V is TRBV19; D is uncertain. There are 14 residues in the CDR3. V lost 7 bases and J 1 base, leaving 10 bases between the germline ends. Germline CDR1 is LNHDA and CDR2 is SQIVND (reference sequence). The chain's CDR3 is CASIPRRNTGELFF. The CDR3 DNA reads as TGTGCCAGTATCCCCCGCAGGAACACCGGGGAGCTGTTTTTT.

In its sample, this clonotype was seen a few times. This chain uses TRBV14 with TRBJ2-5; possible D gene TRBD2, 6 bases. V lost 1 base and J lost 4, with 13 bases in between. Germline CDR1 and CDR2: SGHDN and FVKESK. This CDR3 is built from 15 residues. In nucleotides, the CDR3 is TGTGCCAGCAGCCAAGGGAGTCTCGGGAGAGAGACCCAGTACTTC. Residues: CASSQGSLGRETQYF.

This clonotype was seen at least ten times. V is TRBV2 and J is TRBJ1-5, with D possibly matching TRBD1 (6 bases). The CDR3 has 17 amino acids. V was clipped by 4 bases and J by 6 bases, with 22 bases between them. CDR1 and CDR2 from the germline V gene are SNHLY and FYNNEI. CDR3 region: CASSGGQGRDLSQPQHF. The CDR3 bases are TGTGCCAGCAGTGGCGGGCAGGGGCGGGATTTGAGTCAGCCCCAGCATTTT.